This record covers a single T cell receptor (beta chain). As for time point: newly diagnosed GD, antithyroid drugs for less than 3 months. The authors made the TCR library using RNA they extracted from PBMCs. This specimen belongs to a study of regulatory T cells in long-lasting Graves disease. Study as a whole: Graves' cases, newly diagnosed, had used antithyroid drugs under 3 months.

Arm-PCR of CDR3 regions and iRepertoire HTBI primers were the basis on which TCR beta libraries were built. TCRdb fed the multiplex PCR reads into MiXCR, producing one record per CDR3 protein. The repertoire consists of 450,000 to 650,000 distinct CDR3 sequences, with approximately 16% occurring once and the leading ten covering just under 25%. The V gene lost 0 bases and the J gene lost 2 bases, with 11 bases spanning the gap. The germline V gene has CDR1 SGHRS and CDR2 YFSETQ. This CDR3 is built from 15 residues. These data were also filed under a second study, of T cells in Graves' hyperthyroidism and ophthalmopathy.

The specimen comprised peripheral blood mononuclear cells (PBMCs), sampled at new diagnosis, from a patient treated with antithyroid drugs. The clonotype originates from a woman aged 35-65 years with Graves disease. The chain uses TRBV5-1 and TRBJ1-1; D perhaps matches TRBD1 (5 bases). As DNA, the CDR3 is TGCGCCAGCAGCTTGGAAGCCAGGGTCAACACTGAAGCTTTCTTT. It is translated as CASSLEARVNTEAFF.